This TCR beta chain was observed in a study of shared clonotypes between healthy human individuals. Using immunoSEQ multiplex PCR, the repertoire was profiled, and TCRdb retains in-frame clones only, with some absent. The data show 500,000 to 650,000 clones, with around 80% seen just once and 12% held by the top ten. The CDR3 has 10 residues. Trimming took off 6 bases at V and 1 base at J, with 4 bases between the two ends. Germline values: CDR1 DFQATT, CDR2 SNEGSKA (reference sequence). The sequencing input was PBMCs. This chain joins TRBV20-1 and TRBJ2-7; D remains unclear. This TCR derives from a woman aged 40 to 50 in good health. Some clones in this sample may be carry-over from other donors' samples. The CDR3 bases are TGCAGTGCGAGGTCCTACGAGCAGTACTTC. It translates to CSARSYEQYF.